Each of the 21 T cell receptor beta chains below was sequenced from the same sample in a study of T cells after yellow fever vaccination. TCRdb re-analysed the 5' RACE reads in MiXCR, keeping a single row per CDR3 protein. The sample holds hundreds of thousands of distinct CDR3 sequences, roughly an eighth seen once. Here the sequenced sample was PBMCs, taken on the day of the yellow fever booster vaccination. These receptors all stem from a man in his thirties or forties who received the YFV17D yellow fever vaccine.

The rearrangement links TRBV18 to TRBJ1-4, with 11 bases fitting TRBD1. With V trimmed by 2 bases and J by 7 bases, 3 bases remained unmatched. Germline CDR1 KGHSH, CDR2 LQKENI. This CDR3 spans 15 amino acids. The CDR3 sequence is CASSPRTGGFEKLFF. CDR3 DNA: TGTGCCAGCTCACCAAGGACAGGGGGCTTTGAAAAACTGTTTTTT.

This clonotype was picked up many times. The chain has TRBV20-1 and TRBJ1-1; TRBD1 is a possible D gene (6 bases). The CDR3 is 12 residues long. The V gene's germline CDR1 is DFQATT and CDR2 SNEGSKA (reference sequence). Trimming left V 2 bases short and J 8 bases short, with 12 bases between. The CDR3 loop reads CSARPWTAEAFF. CDR3 coding DNA: TGCAGTGCTAGACCCTGGACAGCAGAAGCTTTCTTT.

The chain recombines TRBV19 with TRBJ1-1; D is uncertain. CDR1 is LNHDA, CDR2 SQIVND, per germline (reference sequence). Trimming shortened V by 10 bases and J by 5 bases, and 29 bases separated the two germline ends. The CDR3 is 17 amino acids. In DNA, the CDR3 is TGTGCCACCGCCAGACTGACTCAGTCCGGCATCCGAACTGAAGCTTTCTTT. It is translated as CATARLTQSGIRTEAFF.

The table lists this clonotype with a few counts. The chain is built from TRBV7-9 and TRBJ1-2; a possible D gene is TRBD1 (6 bases). Germline V lookup: CDR1 SEHNR, CDR2 FQNEAQ (reference sequence). The CDR3 covers 12 residues. Trimming took off 11 bases at V and 2 bases at J, with 12 bases between the two ends. CDR3 DNA sequence: TGTGCCGCGAATCAGGGGAACTATGGCTACACCTTC. Translation: CAANQGNYGYTF.

In its sample, this clonotype was seen a few times. The rearrangement joins TRBV10-3 to TRBJ1-2; possibly TRBD1 for D (5 bases). The germline V gene encodes CDR1 ENHRY and CDR2 SYGVKD. This CDR3 comprises 14 residues. Deletions cut 3 bases from V and 5 bases from J, with 13 bases between. The chain's CDR3 is CAISDNGGEYGYTF. The CDR3 DNA reads TGTGCCATCAGTGATAATGGGGGGGAATATGGCTACACCTTC.

This clonotype was observed a few times. CDR3 in DNA: TGTGCCAGCAGCCAAGGCGACTCTGGGGCCAACGTCCTGACTTTC. Its protein product is CASSQGDSGANVLTF. This sequence joins TRBV4-2 and TRBJ2-6; D not resolved. This CDR3 is 15 amino acids long. V lost 1 base and J 0 bases, leaving 4 bases between the germline ends. CDR1 LGHNA and CDR2 YNFKEQ come from the germline V gene.

This clonotype appeared a few times. The V and J genes are TRBV20-1 and TRBJ2-7, with unresolved D. Germline CDR1 and CDR2: DFQATT and SNEGSKA (reference sequence). V was trimmed by 6 bases and J by 1 base, leaving 13 bases between them. CDR3 length: 13 residues. CDR3 sequence reads: CSASHPQSYEQYF. Here the CDR3 DNA reads TGCAGTGCCTCTCATCCGCAATCCTACGAGCAGTACTTC.

This clonotype has more than one count but fewer than ten. The chain couples TRBV20-1 to TRBJ2-2, with a weak D call TRBD2 (6 bases). Trimming took 4 bases from V and 6 from J, leaving 9 bases between them. This CDR3 contains 12 residues. Per germline, CDR1 DFQATT and CDR2 SNEGSKA (reference sequence). CDR3 sequence reads: CSATRDSGELFF. The CDR3 DNA follows: TGCAGTGCTACCCGGGACTCCGGGGAGCTGTTTTTT.

This rearrangement joins TRBV9 to TRBJ1-6; D unclear. CDR1 is SGDLS, CDR2 YYNGEE, per germline. Trimming removed 4 bases from V and 15 bases from J, with 17 bases in between. The CDR3 is 13 residues long. In DNA, the CDR3 is TGTGCCAGCAGCCCCCCATGGGGAGGGAACCTCCACTTT. This translates into CASSPPWGGNLHF.

Worth noting for this clonotype: One end of the junction is discordant with germline, which a read error may explain. The chain uses TRBV20-1 and TRBJ2-2; 8 positions agree with TRBD2. This CDR3 has 16 amino acids. Germline loops: CDR1 DFQATT, CDR2 SNEGSKA (reference sequence). CDR3 nucleotide sequence: TGCTGTGCTAGGACCCTCGCGGGAGGATTCACCGGGGAGCTGTTTTTT. Its translation: CCARTLAGGFTGELFF.

The V gene is TRBV23-1, the J gene TRBJ2-7, with 9 bases that match TRBD1. TRBV23-1 is known as an ORF, though its function is uncertain. Trimming took 6 bases from V and 2 from J; bases not matched to a gene: 11. The CDR3 runs to 16 residues. This CDR3 reads CASRPITGGIPYEQYF. CDR3 in DNA: TGCGCCAGCAGACCAATAACAGGGGGCATTCCCTACGAGCAGTACTTC.

J is TRBJ2-7 and V is TRBV20-1, with 10 bases lining up with TRBD2. Germline lookup yields CDR1 DFQATT and CDR2 SNEGSKA (reference sequence). The CDR3 runs 13 residues. With 3 bases clipped from V and 4 bases from J, the junction kept 3 bases outside the gene matches. The CDR3 reads CSARPSGRYEQYF. Written as DNA, the CDR3 is TGCAGTGCTAGGCCTAGCGGGAGATACGAGCAGTACTTC.

CDR3 bases: TGTGCCAGCCAAAAGTGGGAGGGGAATACAGATACGCAGTATTTT. Its protein is CASQKWEGNTDTQYF. The chain couples TRBV6-1 to TRBJ2-3; 7 bases line up with TRBD2. The CDR3 is 15 amino acids. Unmatched junction bases numbered 11, after V lost 8 bases and J lost 3 bases. Per the germline V gene, CDR1 is MNHNS and CDR2 is SASEGT.

A few counts support this clonotype. The chain has TRBV28 and TRBJ1-4; 8 bases are a match to TRBD1. Germline CDR1 MDHEN, CDR2 SYDVKM. V shed 5 bases and J 7 bases; nucleotides not matched to a gene: 9. The CDR3 is 15 amino acids. CDR3 loop: CASSPPKTGVEKLFF. For the CDR3, the DNA is TGTGCCAGCAGTCCGCCAAAGACAGGGGTTGAAAAACTGTTTTTT.

In its sample, this clonotype was seen a few times. The chain has TRBV7-2 and TRBJ2-2; D is undetermined. The ends were cut back, 5 bases at V and 3 bases at J, with 13 bases in the middle. Germline V gene lookup returns CDR1 SGHTA and CDR2 FQGNSA. The CDR3 covers 15 residues. CDR3 protein: CASSPTIGHTGELFF. In DNA, the CDR3 is TGTGCCAGCAGCCCAACCATTGGTCACACCGGGGAGCTGTTTTTT.

In the case of this clonotype: The limits of the CDR3 on the DNA are not certain, so only TCRdb's listed CDR3 is given. The chain is built from TRBV7-5 and TRBJ2-1; the DNA was not compared with TRBD2, the D call given in the table. TRBV7-5 is shown as a pseudogene. The CDR3 totals 16 residues, both ends included. CDR3: CISVPARKSSYNEQFF.

This rearrangement joins TRBV3-1 to TRBJ2-3, with TRBD2 matching over 9 bases. Trimming at V came to 1 base and at J to 3 bases, leaving 5 bases not matched to a gene. The CDR3 spans 16 residues. CDR1 and CDR2 (germline): LGHDT, YNNKEL (reference sequence). This chain's CDR3 is CASSQAREGPTDTQYF. The CDR3, as DNA: TGTGCCAGCAGCCAAGCGCGGGAGGGCCCAACAGATACGCAGTATTTT.

The gene calls are TRBV24-1 and TRBJ2-5; D remains ambiguous. The CDR3 is 12 residues long. Germline CDR1 and CDR2: KGHDR and SFDVKD. V was clipped by 10 bases and J by 3 bases, with 11 bases between them. In nucleotides, the CDR3 is TGTGCCACTGCGGACGTGAAAGAGACCCAGTACTTC. It encodes CATADVKETQYF.

The sample holds a few counts of this clonotype. The V call is TRBV29-1, the J call TRBJ1-2; D unclear. CDR1 is SQVTM and CDR2 is ANQGSEA in the germline V gene. The V and J ends lost 0 bases and 0 bases respectively, with 14 bases between them. This CDR3 comprises 16 residues. DNA of the CDR3: TGCAGCGTTGAAGAGTCCGGGAACATAGCTAACTATGGCTACACCTTC. Translating it yields CSVEESGNIANYGYTF.

This clonotype showed up just a few times. This chain uses TRBV12-3 or TRBV12-4 with TRBJ2-5, with TRBD1 matching over 7 bases. Germline trimming cut 6 bases from V and 1 base from J; bases unmatched to any gene: 5. The CDR3 loop spans 14 amino acids. In nucleotides, the CDR3 is TGTGCCAGCAGGCCGACAGGGTCCCAAGAGACCCAGTACTTC. This encodes CASRPTGSQETQYF.

The chain recombines TRBV12-3 or TRBV12-4 with TRBJ2-3; D may be TRBD2 (5 bases). Trimming removed 4 bases at V and 0 bases at J, with 20 bases between. The CDR3 is made up of 18 amino acids. The CDR3 nucleotides read TGTGCCAGCAGTTCAACCACCCGTCGGGAAGGGAGCACAGATACGCAGTATTTT. This codes for CASSSTTRREGSTDTQYF.